The clone carrying this TCR beta chain was recorded a few times. This entry comes from a study of post-analysis software for immune sequencing data. Prepared TCR beta cDNA libraries contained unique molecular identifiers. TCRdb re-called the PCR reads with MiXCR, one entry per CDR3 protein. The sample yields roughly 430,000 distinct CDR3 sequences, 30% to 40% seen once. Sequenced sample: blood. This sequence was found in a girl aged 2-9 years with multiple sclerosis.

Written as DNA, the CDR3 is TGCGCCAGCAGCTTGGACAGGGGGGAGTATGGCTACACCTTC. It is translated as CASSLDRGEYGYTF. The rearrangement joins TRBV5-1 to TRBJ1-2, with 8 bases that match TRBD1. This CDR3 is 14 amino acids long. The germline gives CDR1 SGHRS, CDR2 YFSETQ. The trim removed 0 bases at V and 5 bases at J, leaving 3 bases unmatched.